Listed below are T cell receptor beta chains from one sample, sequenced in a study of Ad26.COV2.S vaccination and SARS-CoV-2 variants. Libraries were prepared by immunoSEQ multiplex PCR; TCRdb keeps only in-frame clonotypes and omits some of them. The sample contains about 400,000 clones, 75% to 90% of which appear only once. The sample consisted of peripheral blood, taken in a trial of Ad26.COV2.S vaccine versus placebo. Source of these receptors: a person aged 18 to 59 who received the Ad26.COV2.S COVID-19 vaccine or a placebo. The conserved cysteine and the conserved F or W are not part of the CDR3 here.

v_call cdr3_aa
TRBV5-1 ASSDSGTGDTGELF
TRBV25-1 ASRGQGGETQY
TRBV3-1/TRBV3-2 ASSKRGPDNEQF
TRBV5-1 ASSLTGAPGYT
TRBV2 ASRGQTNTEAF
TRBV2 ASSVSDRGETQY
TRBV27 ASSFGVDRNTGELF
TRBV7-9 ASSAQEGGGEKLF
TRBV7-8 ASSLVGGPNTGELF
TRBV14 ASSQWAGPTGELF
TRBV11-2 ASSLGHRNTEAF